These 16 T cell receptor beta chains came from one sample sequenced in a study of control samples from healthy donors and cancer patients. Assay: immunoSEQ multiplex PCR; the TCRdb copy retains only in-frame clones and omits some. The data contain 100,000 or so clones, roughly 91% of them seen just once; the ten biggest clones take up approximately 8.3%. Input material: blood. The receptors were sampled from a man younger than 40 in good health.

The gene calls are TRBV24-1 and TRBJ1-1, with D unresolved. Germline loops: CDR1 KGHDR, CDR2 SFDVKD. V lost 2 bases and J lost 3, with 6 bases in between. The CDR3 sequence is 13 residues long. The CDR3 protein is CATSDSGDTEAFF. The CDR3 DNA reads as TGTGCCACCAGTGATTCAGGTGACACTGAAGCTTTCTTT.

V is TRBV14 and J is TRBJ2-3, with D uncertain. Germline V gene sequence: CDR1 SGHDN, CDR2 FVKESK. The length of the CDR3 is 17 residues. V dropped 4 bases and J dropped 2 bases, with 19 bases sitting between them. CDR3 sequence reads: CASSPLTGPGYTDTQYF. The DNA for the CDR3 is TGTGCCAGCAGCCCATTGACCGGGCCAGGATACACAGATACGCAGTATTTT.

This chain links TRBV28 with TRBJ2-1; no clear D gene. The V end was cut by 2 bases, the J end by 16 bases, with 18 bases between. Germline-derived CDR1 and CDR2 are MDHEN and SYDVKM. The CDR3 extends over 13 amino acids. The CDR3 protein is CASSLVRADTNFF. Written as DNA, the CDR3 is TGTGCCAGCAGTTTAGTTCGAGCCGACACTAATTTCTTC. The variable domain in full, completed from reference TRBV28 and TRBJ2-1, reads DVKVTQSSRYLVKRTGEKVFLECVQDMDHENMFWYRQDPGLGLRLIYFSYDVKMKEKGDIPEGYSVSREKKERFSLILESASTNQTSMYLCASSLVRADTNFFGPGTRLTVL.

V gene TRBV19 combines with J gene TRBJ2-3, with D perhaps TRBD2 (7 bases). V was cut by 5 bases and J by 0 bases, with 12 bases left in between. The V gene's germline CDR1 is LNHDA and CDR2 SQIVND (reference sequence). The CDR3 runs to 15 residues. The chain's CDR3 is CASSAGGGSTDTQYF. The CDR3, as DNA: TGTGCCAGTAGTGCGGGCGGGGGCAGCACAGATACGCAGTATTTT.

The V call is TRBV27, the J call TRBJ1-2; 7 bases fit TRBD1. Germline V gene sequence: CDR1 MNHEY, CDR2 SMNVEV (reference sequence). The CDR3 is 15 amino acids. The V gene end was trimmed by 5 bases and the J gene end by 9 bases; junction bases not matched to a gene: 15. CDR3 sequence reads: CASSPTELKGASYTF. DNA of the CDR3: TGTGCCAGCAGTCCCACCGAGTTGAAGGGGGCCAGCTACACCTTC.

This rearrangement joins TRBV5-1 to TRBJ2-5; D not resolved. V lost 0 bases to trimming and J lost 3 bases, with 12 bases between them. CDR3 length: 15 amino acids. CDR1 SGHRS and CDR2 YFSETQ come from the germline V gene. CDR3 sequence (DNA): TGCGCCAGCAGCTTGGAGGGTCCCACTGAAGAGACCCAGTACTTC. Translated: CASSLEGPTEETQYF.

The chain is built from TRBV11-2 and TRBJ1-1; no reliable D call. V gave up 7 bases and J gave up 7 bases, with 10 bases separating them. Germline V lookup: CDR1 SGHAT, CDR2 FQNNGV. This CDR3 has 11 amino acids. The CDR3 spells CASILWGEAFF. DNA of the CDR3: TGTGCCAGCATCCTCTGGGGTGAAGCTTTCTTT.

The chain combines TRBV28 with TRBJ2-5; TRBD2 matches at 7 bases. After removal of 2 bases from V and 1 base from J, the junction contained 1 base not matched to a gene. The CDR3 contains 14 residues. From germline, CDR1 is MDHEN and CDR2 SYDVKM. The DNA for the CDR3 is TGTGCCAGCAGTTTAGCGGGGGTCCAAGAGACCCAGTACTTC. Amino acids: CASSLAGVQETQYF.

The rearrangement joins TRBV24-1 to TRBJ2-1; TRBD1 might be the D (6 bases). The CDR3 is made up of 15 amino acids. Trimming left V 4 bases short and J 4 bases short, with 13 bases between. Germline CDR1 reads KGHDR; CDR2 reads SFDVKD. The CDR3 sequence is CATSDQAGAYNEQFF. CDR3 DNA sequence: TGTGCCACCAGTGACCAAGCAGGGGCATACAATGAGCAGTTCTTC.

This clone was counted once. V is TRBV30 and J is TRBJ2-1; 8 bases agree with TRBD2. The germline CDR1 and CDR2 sequences are GTSNPN and SVGIG (reference sequence). After removal of 0 bases from V and 7 bases from J, the junction contained 8 bases not matched to a gene. CDR3 size: 15 residues. CDR3 in DNA: TGTGCCTGGAGTGTCTTCAGCGGGAGTGGTAATGAGCAGTTCTTC. Protein product: CAWSVFSGSGNEQFF.

The chain links TRBV21-1 to TRBJ2-1; TRBD2 is the table's D call and was not checked against the DNA. TRBV21-1 is an annotated pseudogene. CDR3 length: 16 amino acids. CDR3 sequence: CASSKAPLAPGNEQFF. In nucleotides, the CDR3 is TGTGCCAGCAGCAAGGCGCCACTAGCTCCCGGTAATGAGCAGTTCTTC.

This chain uses TRBV4-3 with TRBJ2-1; D unresolved. Trimming stripped 0 bases from V and 5 bases from J, with 14 bases between. The germline gives CDR1 LGHNA, CDR2 YSLEER. The CDR3 spans 16 residues. CDR3 region: CASSQDKRGANNEQFF. The DNA for the CDR3 is TGCGCCAGCAGCCAAGATAAACGAGGCGCCAACAATGAGCAGTTCTTC.

About this clone itself: Its ends do not fully match the called genes, so a read error is possible. The J gene is TRBJ2-7, the V gene TRBV27; D may be TRBD1 (6 bases). The CDR3 runs 14 residues. Germline V gives CDR1 MNHEY, CDR2 SMNVEV (reference sequence). CDR3 residues: CASSLSLGGFEQYF. Here the CDR3 DNA reads TGTGCCAGCAGTCTATCGCTAGGGGGTTTCGAGCAGTACTTC.

The genes are TRBV3-1 (or the pseudogene TRBV3-2) and TRBJ1-3, with D perhaps matching TRBD1 (5 bases). The CDR3 is made up of 15 amino acids. Looked up from germline, CDR1 is LGHDT and CDR2 is YNNKEL (reference sequence). V was clipped by 1 base and J by 1 base, with 8 bases between them. This CDR3 reads CASSQGGVSGNTIYF. The CDR3 DNA follows: TGTGCCAGCAGCCAAGGAGGGGTATCTGGAAACACCATATATTTT.

The rearrangement links TRBV24-1 to TRBJ1-2; 8 nucleotides align to TRBD1. Germline CDR1 is KGHDR and CDR2 is SFDVKD. There are 13 residues in the CDR3. The junction had 5 bases not matched to a gene; V was cut back by 5 bases and J by 7 bases. CDR3 DNA sequence: TGTGCCACCAGTGGTATGACAGGGGCTGGCTACACCTTC. This translates into CATSGMTGAGYTF.

This chain links TRBV12-5 with TRBJ1-5; D is ambiguous. The CDR3 contains 14 residues. V lost 4 bases, J lost 6 bases, and 13 bases lay in between. In germline, CDR1 is LGHNT, CDR2 FRNRAP. The chain's CDR3 is CASGSDPYAQPQHF. For the CDR3, the DNA is TGTGCTAGTGGTTCGGACCCTTACGCTCAGCCCCAGCATTTT.